The 16 T cell receptor beta chains listed next were all sequenced from one sample in a study of T-cell reconstitution after alpha-beta-depleted transplantation in children. Preparing the TCRbeta library involved the use of unique molecular identifiers. TCRdb reprocessed the PCR reads with MiXCR, giving one entry per CDR3 protein. This table has 450,000 to 550,000 distinct CDR3 sequences, over 10% appearing once. Sequenced material: PBMCs, mostly from graft donor cells, taken 180 days after TCRalphabeta/CD19-depleted stem cell transplant. The receptors here all came from a female patient aged 2 to 10 who had a stem cell transplant for aplastic anemia, so the T cells may come from the graft donor.

This clonotype was seen only a few times. The genes are TRBV30 and TRBJ2-1; TRBD2 matches 12 bases. The CDR3 loop spans 15 amino acids. With V trimmed by 0 bases and J by 8 bases, 5 bases remained unmatched. Germline V gives CDR1 GTSNPN, CDR2 SVGIG (reference sequence). CDR3 region: CAWSVRLAGVDEQFF. The CDR3 DNA reads as TGTGCCTGGAGTGTACGACTAGCGGGAGTCGATGAGCAGTTCTTC.

V usage is TRBV12-3 or TRBV12-4 and J usage is TRBJ2-1, with 8 nucleotides matching TRBD2. The CDR3 contains 19 residues. J lost 3 bases, V lost 5 bases, and 18 bases had no gene match. In DNA form, the CDR3 reads TGTGCCAGCAGTCCCGTCCGGACTAGCCTTCAGGAGTACTACAATGAGCAGTTCTTC. This sequence encodes CASSPVRTSLQEYYNEQFF.

The V and J genes are TRBV11-2 and TRBJ2-3; 15 bases line up with TRBD2. The CDR3 totals 18 residues. Germline V gene sequence: CDR1 SGHAT, CDR2 FQNNGV. With 4 bases clipped from V and 2 bases from J, the junction kept 7 bases outside the gene matches. The CDR3 spells CASSSIGTSGRITDTQYF. The CDR3 DNA reads TGTGCCAGCAGCTCGATAGGGACTAGCGGGAGGATCACAGATACGCAGTATTTT.

The table lists this clonotype with a few counts. The chain joins TRBV20-1 to TRBJ1-5; tentatively, D is TRBD1 (5 bases). V lost 5 bases and J 6 bases, leaving 20 bases between the germline ends. CDR1 is DFQATT and CDR2 is SNEGSKA in the germline V gene (reference sequence). The CDR3 contains 15 residues. The CDR3 nucleotides are TGCAGTGCTGGAGCCGGGACCACAACCCCTCAGCCCCAGCATTTT. It encodes CSAGAGTTTPQPQHF.

CDR3 region: CASSLGDRGNIQYF. The DNA for the CDR3 is TGCGCCAGCAGCTTGGGGGACAGGGGAAACATTCAGTACTTC. The chain is built from TRBV5-1 and TRBJ2-4; 10 bases line up with TRBD1. From germline, CDR1 is SGHRS and CDR2 YFSETQ. Germline trimming cut 0 bases from V and 6 bases from J; bases unmatched to any gene: 0. CDR3 length: 14 residues.

This clonotype showed up just a few times. The chain recombines TRBV28 with TRBJ2-1; 8 bases are a match to TRBD2. The CDR3 totals 20 residues. Trimming at V came to 4 bases and at J to 0 bases, leaving 17 bases not matched to a gene. Germline assignment: CDR1 MDHEN and CDR2 SYDVKM. In DNA form, the CDR3 reads TGTGCCAGCAGTTGGGCCGGGGGGGGTATAGGAGCGAGCTCCTACAATGAGCAGTTCTTC. Translating it yields CASSWAGGGIGASSYNEQFF.

The table lists this clonotype with many counts. The chain recombines TRBV10-2 with TRBJ2-7, with 11 bases that match TRBD2. CDR1 is WSHSY, CDR2 SAAADI, per germline. This CDR3 has 16 amino acids. V was pared by 2 bases and J by 7 bases, with 10 bases of the junction left unmatched. This CDR3 is CASSERDSGRAGEQYV. The DNA of the CDR3 is TGCGCCAGCAGTGAGCGCGATAGCGGGAGGGCCGGAGAGCAGTACGTC.

This clonotype was counted at least ten times. The genes are TRBV19 and TRBJ2-3; TRBD2 matches at 12 bases. This CDR3 comprises 16 residues. J gave up 1 base and V 5 bases, and 4 bases lay outside the gene matches. Germline V gene sequence: CDR1 LNHDA, CDR2 SQIVND (reference sequence). CDR3 DNA: TGTGCCAGTAGTCCCCGGACTAGCGGGGGCACAGATACGCAGTATTTT. Translation gives CASSPRTSGGTDTQYF.

This clonotype was seen only a few times. J is TRBJ2-1 and V is TRBV6-5; TRBD2 aligns across 9 bases. Germline values: CDR1 MNHEY, CDR2 SVGAGI. This CDR3 contains 17 residues. V was clipped by 2 bases and J by 6 bases; unmatched bases: 11. CDR3 protein: CASSYPLGPSGTNEQFF. CDR3 nucleotide sequence: TGTGCCAGCAGTTACCCGTTAGGTCCTAGCGGGACCAATGAGCAGTTCTTC.

This clonotype was observed at least ten times. The V and J genes are TRBV20-1 and TRBJ2-1; 15 nucleotides match TRBD2. This CDR3 is 16 amino acids long. V lost 4 bases, J lost 9 bases, and 10 bases stayed unmatched. The germline V gene encodes CDR1 DFQATT and CDR2 SNEGSKA (reference sequence). The CDR3 spells CSAKTGTSGRCGEQFF. In nucleotides, the CDR3 is TGCAGTGCTAAAACCGGGACTAGCGGGAGGTGTGGTGAGCAGTTCTTC.

This rearrangement joins TRBV29-1 to TRBJ2-3; TRBD2 is a possible D gene (5 bases). The CDR3 totals 14 residues. V lost 1 base and J 1 base, leaving 9 bases between the germline ends. In germline, CDR1 is SQVTM, CDR2 ANQGSEA. The CDR3 spells CSVEGVRGTDTQYF. CDR3 sequence (DNA): TGCAGCGTTGAAGGCGTGAGGGGCACAGATACGCAGTATTTT.

This clonotype was counted only a few times. DNA of the CDR3: TGCAGTGCTAGGAACAGGGGGTACAATGAGCAGTTCTTC. It specifies CSARNRGYNEQFF. The chain joins TRBV20-1 to TRBJ2-1; TRBD1 agrees at 8 bases. V dropped 3 bases and J dropped 4; count of bases not matched to a gene: 2. Germline V gene data show CDR1 as DFQATT and CDR2 as SNEGSKA (reference sequence). There are 13 residues in the CDR3.

This clonotype was counted a few times. The J gene is TRBJ2-4, the V gene TRBV11-1; 9 bases are a match to TRBD1. The CDR3 length is 18 residues. V trimming: 2 bases; J trimming: 6 bases; junction bases outside the gene matches: 14. Germline assignment: CDR1 SGHAT and CDR2 FQDESV (reference sequence). The CDR3 region has the DNA TGTGCCAGCAGCTTACCGCTCGGGACAGGGATTTATAGAAACATTCAGTACTTC. It is translated as CASSLPLGTGIYRNIQYF.

Ten or more counts support this clonotype. The chain recombines TRBV28 with TRBJ2-7; D call uncertain. This CDR3 spans 14 amino acids. V lost 5 bases, J lost 2 bases, and 13 bases lay in between. Germline V gene lookup returns CDR1 MDHEN and CDR2 SYDVKM. In DNA form, the CDR3 reads TGTGCCAGCAGTCCAGAGAGAGTTGCCTACGAGCAGTACTTC. This translates into CASSPERVAYEQYF.

This clonotype was observed a few times. The chain couples TRBV7-2 to TRBJ2-7; D ambiguous. Germline loops: CDR1 SGHTA, CDR2 FQGNSA. Trimming stripped 1 base from V and 2 bases from J, with 9 bases between. This CDR3 is 14 amino acids long. The CDR3 coding sequence is TGTGCCAGCAGCTTAGGCCGGAACGCCTACGAGCAGTACGTC. Amino acids: CASSLGRNAYEQYV.

The rearrangement joins TRBV28 to TRBJ1-5, with 9 bases aligning to TRBD1. The germline V gene encodes CDR1 MDHEN and CDR2 SYDVKM. V shed 5 bases, J shed 3 bases, and the junction held 8 bases outside the gene matches. This CDR3 comprises 16 residues. DNA for the CDR3: TGTGCCAGCAGTCCTCGGACAGGGGAGGACAATCAGCCCCAGCATTTT. Amino acid sequence: CASSPRTGEDNQPQHF.